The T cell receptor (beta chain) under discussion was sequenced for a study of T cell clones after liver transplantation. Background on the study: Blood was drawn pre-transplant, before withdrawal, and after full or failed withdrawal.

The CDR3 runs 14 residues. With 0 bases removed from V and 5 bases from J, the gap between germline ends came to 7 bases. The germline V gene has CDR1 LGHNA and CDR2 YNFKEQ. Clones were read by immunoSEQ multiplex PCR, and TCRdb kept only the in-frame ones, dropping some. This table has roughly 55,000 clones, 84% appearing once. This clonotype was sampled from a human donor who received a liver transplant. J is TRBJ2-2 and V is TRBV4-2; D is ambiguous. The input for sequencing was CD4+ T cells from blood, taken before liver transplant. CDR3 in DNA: TGTGCCAGCAGCCAAGACCAGCAGACCGGGGAGCTGTTTTTT. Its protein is CASSQDQQTGELFF.